This T cell receptor (beta chain) was obtained from a study of blood T cell repertoires in COVID-19. About the study: The samples span acute and convalescent COVID-19 from the United States, Italy and Spain. In each case, the material was cDNA or gDNA derived from T cells, B-cell-depleted T cells, or PBMCs.

In the authors' methods: The assay estimated nucleated cells by amplifying reference gene primers. The data were produced by immunoSEQ multiplex PCR, yet TCRdb's version contains in-frame clones alone and is incomplete. The V and J calls and clone size were taken over from that table, and D and trimming were inferred from the DNA. The sample consists of about 230,000 clones, around 83% of them appearing once. The CDR3 runs 12 residues. Germline values: CDR1 MDHEN, CDR2 SYDVKM. Between the trimmed V and J ends, which lost 3 bases and 5 bases, there was a span of 7 bases. The chain joins TRBV28 to TRBJ1-1; D not certain. The TCR comes from a woman between 35 and 50 years old who had recovered from COVID-19. The source material was peripheral blood. Here the CDR3 DNA reads TGTGCCAGCAGTTTGGGCTTTACTGAAGCTTTCTTT. This gives the protein CASSLGFTEAFF. The variable domain in full, with the rest retrieved from reference TRBV28 and TRBJ1-1, is DVKVTQSSRYLVKRTGEKVFLECVQDMDHENMFWYRQDPGLGLRLIYFSYDVKMKEKGDIPEGYSVSREKKERFSLILESASTNQTSMYLCASSLGFTEAFFGQGTRLTVV.